This TCR beta chain is drawn from a study of glioma-infiltrating T cells after dendritic cell vaccination. Time point given: after dendritic cell vaccination, including at tumor progression/relapse. Trimming left V 7 bases short and J 8 bases short, with 20 bases between. This CDR3 has 14 amino acids. Per the germline V gene, CDR1 is MNHEY and CDR2 is SVGAGI. The assay was immunoSEQ multiplex PCR, and TCRdb's table has in-frame clones only and misses some. Here the sample spans 90,000 to 110,000 clones, roughly 90% being singletons. V usage is TRBV6-5 and J usage is TRBJ1-2; a weak D match, TRBD1 (6 bases). This specimen was blood, taken after dendritic cell vaccination. The receptor was isolated from a human donor with glioblastoma. The CDR3 protein is CASTLDRSGGGYTF. The DNA of the CDR3 is TGTGCCAGCACTCTAGACAGGTCCGGTGGGGGCTACACCTTC.